A single sample is the source of the 17 T cell receptor beta chains below, sequenced in a study of somatic mutations in cytotoxic T cells in rheumatoid arthritis. The data were produced by immunoSEQ multiplex PCR, yet TCRdb's version contains in-frame clones alone and is incomplete. The repertoire holds approximately 20,000 clones, with around 81% as singletons. The sample was CD8+ T cells sorted from blood. The receptor set was obtained from a man aged 18 to 29 with rheumatoid arthritis.

The CDR3 DNA follows: TGTGCCAGCAGCGTAACCAGCGGGGTCCAAGAGACCCAGTACTTC. Its protein is CASSVTSGVQETQYF. The chain uses TRBV9 and TRBJ2-5; 7 positions match TRBD2. The CDR3 consists of 15 residues. Germline assignment: CDR1 SGDLS and CDR2 YYNGEE. With 1 base clipped from V and 1 base from J, the junction kept 4 bases outside the gene matches.

The chain combines TRBV4-3 with TRBJ1-1; D is undetermined. Germline V gene data show CDR1 as LGHNA and CDR2 as YSLEER. This CDR3 spans 14 amino acids. The V end lost 3 bases, the J end lost 1 base, and 9 bases lay between the germline ends. CDR3 DNA sequence: TGCGCCAGCAGCCATGCGGGTGCGAACACTGAAGCTTTCTTT. Its translation is CASSHAGANTEAFF.

Of note for this clone: Other DNA sequences in the sample encode the same CDR3. The rearrangement joins TRBV6-4 to TRBJ2-2; 11 bases line up with TRBD2. Germline CDR1 is MRHNA and CDR2 is SNTAGT. The CDR3 loop spans 16 amino acids. V shed 3 bases, J shed 0 bases, and the junction held 0 bases outside the gene matches. As DNA, the CDR3 is TGTGCCAGCAGTGAACTAGCGGGAGCGAACACCGGGGAGCTGTTTTTT. Protein product: CASSELAGANTGELFF.

The chain joins TRBV6-4 to TRBJ2-2; a possible D gene is TRBD1 (6 bases). Germline V gene data show CDR1 as MRHNA and CDR2 as SNTAGT. V was pared by 6 bases and J by 5 bases, with 10 bases between. The CDR3 runs 13 residues. CDR3 DNA sequence: TGTGCCAGCAGAAACACAGGGACCGGGGAGCTGTTTTTT. It is translated as CASRNTGTGELFF.

The chain couples TRBV5-6 to TRBJ1-5; D ambiguous. Germline values: CDR1 SGHDT, CDR2 YYEEEE. This CDR3 comprises 17 residues. Deletions cut 0 bases from V and 0 bases from J, with 13 bases between. The CDR3 sequence is CASSLVSESLSNQPQHF. In nucleotides, the CDR3 is TGTGCCAGCAGCTTGGTGTCAGAATCCCTTAGCAATCAGCCCCAGCATTTT. Full variable domain (rest looked up from reference TRBV5-6 and TRBJ1-5): DAGVTQSPTHLIKTRGQQVTLRCSPKSGHDTVSWYQQALGQGPQFIFQYYEEEERQRGNFPDRFSGHQFPNYSSELNVNALLLGDSALYLCASSLVSESLSNQPQHFGDGTRLSIL.

The chain recombines TRBV11-3 with TRBJ2-5; 7 bases are a match to TRBD1. Germline lookup yields CDR1 SGHNT and CDR2 YENEEA. V shed 5 bases and J 2 bases; nucleotides not matched to a gene: 5. This CDR3 is 14 amino acids long. The CDR3 reads CASSPRDSQETQYF. CDR3 DNA sequence: TGTGCCAGCAGCCCTCGGGACAGTCAAGAGACCCAGTACTTC. The full variable domain, with the rest looked up from reference TRBV11-3 and TRBJ2-5, is EAGVVQSPRYKIIEKKQPVAFWCNPISGHNTLYWYLQNLGQGPELLIRYENEEAVDDSQLPKDRFSAERLKGVDSTLKIQPAELGDSAVYLCASSPRDSQETQYFGPGTRLLVL.

The V and J genes are TRBV5-6 and TRBJ1-5; D unclear. With 1 base removed from V and 5 bases from J, the gap between germline ends came to 7 bases. Germline CDR1 reads SGHDT; CDR2 reads YYEEEE. The CDR3 extends over 13 amino acids. CDR3 DNA sequence: TGTGCCAGCAGCTTGCGAGGAGATCAGCCCCAGCATTTT. Protein: CASSLRGDQPQHF. The full variable domain, its missing parts supplied by reference TRBV5-6 and TRBJ1-5, is DAGVTQSPTHLIKTRGQQVTLRCSPKSGHDTVSWYQQALGQGPQFIFQYYEEEERQRGNFPDRFSGHQFPNYSSELNVNALLLGDSALYLCASSLRGDQPQHFGDGTRLSIL.

V and J are TRBV30 and TRBJ1-1, with D tentatively TRBD1 (5 bases). The CDR3 totals 12 residues. Germline CDR1 and CDR2: GTSNPN and SVGIG (reference sequence). V was pared by 0 bases and J by 4 bases, with 6 bases between. For the CDR3, the DNA is TGTGCCTGGAGTGTGGGGGTCACTGAAGCTTTCTTT. It yields the protein CAWSVGVTEAFF.

V is TRBV6-6 and J is TRBJ1-6, with no clear D. The CDR3 is made up of 14 amino acids. The ends were cut back, 7 bases at V and 10 bases at J, with 17 bases in the middle. Germline V CDR1 and CDR2: MNHNY, SVGAGI (reference sequence). CDR3 protein: CASKTEDFSSPLHF. The CDR3 region has the DNA TGTGCCAGCAAAACAGAGGATTTTTCCTCACCCCTCCACTTT.

V is TRBV19 and J is TRBJ1-6; the match to TRBD1 covers 8 bases. V was pared by 4 bases and J by 10 bases, with 12 bases of the junction left unmatched. The CDR3 loop spans 16 amino acids. Germline assignment: CDR1 LNHDA and CDR2 SQIVND (reference sequence). CDR3: CASSTGASTGGSPLHF. The CDR3 nucleotides are TGTGCCAGTAGTACGGGGGCGAGTACAGGGGGGTCACCCCTCCACTTT.

This chain joins TRBV4-3 and TRBJ1-1, with D perhaps matching TRBD1 (5 bases). V was clipped by 3 bases and J by 1 base, with 12 bases between them. CDR3 length: 15 amino acids. Looked up from germline, CDR1 is LGHNA and CDR2 is YSLEER. The CDR3 sequence: CASSHRPTGNTEAFF. CDR3 nucleotides: TGCGCCAGCAGCCATCGACCTACAGGGAACACTGAAGCTTTCTTT.

The V gene is TRBV2, the J gene TRBJ1-1; perhaps TRBD1 as D (6 bases). Germline V CDR1 and CDR2: SNHLY, FYNNEI. V was pared by 2 bases and J by 5 bases, with 12 bases between. This CDR3 spans 14 amino acids. The CDR3 reads CASSESTTGTEAFF. The CDR3 DNA reads TGTGCCAGCAGTGAATCGACGACAGGAACTGAAGCTTTCTTT.

The gene calls are TRBV7-9 and TRBJ1-2; unclear D gene. From germline, CDR1 is SEHNR and CDR2 FQNEAQ (reference sequence). The V and J ends lost 7 bases and 4 bases respectively, with 4 bases between them. This CDR3 is built from 10 residues. CDR3 sequence: CASIPYGYTF. CDR3 coding DNA: TGTGCCAGCATCCCCTATGGCTACACCTTC.

The rearrangement uses TRBV13 and TRBJ2-1, with 8 bases matching TRBD2. Germline trimming cut 5 bases from V and 2 bases from J; bases unmatched to any gene: 14. The germline V gene encodes CDR1 PRHDT and CDR2 FYEKMQ (reference sequence). The CDR3 runs to 18 residues. The chain's CDR3 is CASSTPARGGATYNEQFF. Here the CDR3 DNA reads TGTGCCAGCAGCACCCCGGCCCGGGGGGGGGCCACCTACAATGAGCAGTTCTTC.

This rearrangement joins TRBV2 to TRBJ2-2, with a possible D match to TRBD2 (6 bases). This CDR3 comprises 14 residues. CDR1 is SNHLY and CDR2 is FYNNEI in the germline V gene. V gave up 3 bases and J gave up 6 bases, with 11 bases separating them. CDR3 in amino acids: CASSDIGTAGELFF. Written as DNA, the CDR3 is TGTGCCAGCAGTGATATTGGGACTGCCGGGGAGCTGTTTTTT.

V is TRBV7-9 and J is TRBJ2-1; the match to TRBD1 covers 9 bases. J was trimmed by 2 bases and V by 2 bases; bases with no gene match: 1. The germline CDR1 and CDR2 sequences are SEHNR and FQNEAQ (reference sequence). There are 15 residues in the CDR3. The CDR3, as DNA: TGTGCCAGCAGCTTAAGACAGGGGGCCTACAATGAGCAGTTCTTC. It codes for CASSLRQGAYNEQFF. The whole variable domain, remainder taken from reference TRBV7-9 and TRBJ2-1, is DTGVSQNPRHKITKRGQNVTFRCDPISEHNRLYWYRQTLGQGPEFLTYFQNEAQLEKSRLLSDRFSAERPKGSFSTLEIQRTEQGDSAMYLCASSLRQGAYNEQFFGPGTRLTVL.

The chain has TRBV29-1 and TRBJ2-2, with D tentatively TRBD1 (6 bases). Germline CDR1 is SQVTM and CDR2 is ANQGSEA. CDR3 length equals 15 residues. V was shortened by 3 bases and J by 3 bases, with 14 bases between the two germline ends. In nucleotides, the CDR3 is TGCAGCGTTGATTCAGGGGATAGGGACACCGGGGAGCTGTTTTTT. Translated, it gives CSVDSGDRDTGELFF.